This TCR beta chain stems from a study of T cell responses to AZD1222 COVID-19 vaccine. Sequencing was performed with immunoSEQ multiplex PCR; in TCRdb, only in-frame clones are kept and a portion is missing. The profile shows approximately 210,000 clones, about 94% of them singletons. The CDR3 sequence is 13 residues long. V shed 7 bases, J shed 2 bases, and the junction held 5 bases outside the gene matches. Germline-derived CDR1 and CDR2 are MNHEY and SVGAGI. For this clone: Its target is unknown.

General observations from the study: A mostly white British donor set with more females was recruited, and clonal diversity was possibly underestimated. Once two AZD1222 doses were given, Spike-specific TCR breadth and depth went up.

The specimen comprised peripheral blood, sampled 28 days after the second dose of the MenACWY control vaccine. This rearrangement joins TRBV6-5 to TRBJ2-7; 7 bases are a match to TRBD2. The receptor's source is an adult who received the MenACWY meningococcal vaccine as a control. CDR3 nucleotide sequence: TGTGCCAGCAACGGCGGGGGTACCTACGAGCAGTACTTC. It translates to CASNGGGTYEQYF.